This T cell receptor beta chain was profiled in a study of graft-versus-host responses after intestinal transplantation. For the study at large: Multivisceral, liver-intestinal, or isolated intestinal transplants were given to recipients. Study-wide results and limits: Patients who carried graft-donor T cell macrochimerism also had high graft-versus-host to host-versus-graft clonal ratios in their allografts. Some GvH clones were seen earlier in gut or blood, suggesting intestinal origin.

V was shortened by 5 bases and J by 0 bases, with 11 bases between the two germline ends. Germline lookup yields CDR1 MNHEY and CDR2 SMNVEV (reference sequence). The CDR3 consists of 14 residues. Only in-frame clones appear in the TCRdb table, and some are missing; sequencing was by immunoSEQ multiplex PCR. The sample includes about 85,000 clones, around 93% of them seen just once. As for this clone: Antigen specificity is unknown.

The sample in question was unstimulated CD8+ T cells sorted from spleen or lymph node cells, obtained before transplant. This clonotype was sampled from a human donor who was the organ donor for an intestinal transplant. The chain combines TRBV27 with TRBJ2-7, with D perhaps matching TRBD1 (6 bases). The CDR3 protein is CASSRTVYSYEQYF. The CDR3 nucleotides read TGTGCCAGCAGTCGGACAGTGTACTCCTACGAGCAGTACTTC.